One sample yielded the 5 T cell receptor beta chains listed below, sequenced in a study of cytomegalovirus exposure and HLA in healthy donors. PCR employed 60 Vbeta and 13 Jbeta primers. The data were produced by immunoSEQ multiplex PCR, yet TCRdb's version contains in-frame clones alone and is incomplete. The table lists more than 150,000 clones, about 80% of them singletons. Sequencing was carried out using PBMCs. Every receptor here comes from a boy younger than 18 in good health and CMV-seronegative.

The V gene is TRBV30, the J gene TRBJ2-3; D perhaps matches TRBD1 (5 bases). The CDR3 is 17 amino acids. V shed 0 bases and J shed 0 bases, with 16 bases lying between them. Germline CDR1 is GTSNPN and CDR2 is SVGIG (reference sequence). DNA for the CDR3: TGTGCCTGGAGTGTAGTGGACACCTACCTTAGCACAGATACGCAGTATTTT. Its translation: CAWSVVDTYLSTDTQYF.

Turning to this clone: One end of the junction is discordant with germline, which a read error may explain. The gene calls are TRBV7-9 and TRBJ1-2; 9 nucleotides match TRBD1. There are 15 residues in the CDR3. In germline, CDR1 is SEHNR, CDR2 FQNEAQ (reference sequence). The CDR3 DNA is TGTTCCAGCAGCCCTAGGACAGGGGAACTCTATGGCTACACCTTC. It is translated as CSSSPRTGELYGYTF.

The chain links TRBV11-2 to TRBJ1-2; maybe TRBD1 (5 bases). V gave up 8 bases and J gave up 0 bases, with 7 bases separating them. The CDR3 is made up of 12 amino acids. From germline, CDR1 is SGHAT and CDR2 FQNNGV. CDR3: CASSGANYGYTF. DNA for the CDR3: TGTGCCAGCTCGGGGGCTAACTATGGCTACACCTTC.

The J gene is TRBJ2-1, the V gene TRBV11-1; 7 positions agree with TRBD1. Germline V gene sequence: CDR1 SGHAT, CDR2 FQDESV (reference sequence). V was clipped by 0 bases and J by 4 bases; unmatched bases: 6. The CDR3 contains 16 residues. CDR3 nucleotide sequence: TGTGCCAGCAGCTTAGCATTGACAGGGCTATACAATGAGCAGTTCTTC. This gives the protein CASSLALTGLYNEQFF. The entire variable domain, with the rest obtained from reference TRBV11-1 and TRBJ2-1, is as follows: EAEVAQSPRYKITEKSQAVAFWCDPISGHATLYWYRQILGQGPELLVQFQDESVVDDSQLPKDRFSAERLKGVDSTLKIQPAELGDSAMYLCASSLALTGLYNEQFFGPGTRLTVL.

This sequence joins TRBV18 and TRBJ2-3, with TRBD1 matching over 7 bases. V lost 3 bases, J lost 4 bases, and 4 bases stayed unmatched. The CDR3 runs 14 residues. Germline V gives CDR1 KGHSH, CDR2 LQKENI. For the CDR3, the DNA is TGTGCCAGCTCACCTAACAGGGGAGCAGATACGCAGTATTTT. It encodes CASSPNRGADTQYF.